Reported below is one TCR beta chain. What antigen it recognizes has not been identified. The sample holds no much larger clone one base away, and base qualities are not on file. These data belong to a study of T cell repertoires in cytomegalovirus infection (dated by TCRdb to between 2018 and 2020). As for the study more broadly: Because public TCR beta signatures pointed to carriage of CMV infection together with the matching HLA type, the HLA type of each donor mattered for the analysis. Results the study describes overall, beyond this receptor: The ex vivo response was dominated by HLA-C-restricted CMV-specific TCR beta clonotypes, which also provided the single most frequent clonotype in two of eight donors. Cumulative frequency of public TCR beta family members discriminated carriers of CMV infection plus the relevant HLA type in this cohort and an independent 352-donor cohort.

TCRdb names Illumina HiSeq 1500 as the instrument used. TCRdb reworked the public reads: Q25 trimming with fastp, MiXCR clone assembly, productive beta chains retained. Here each entry gathers all rows of one CDR3 protein and keeps the most common genes and DNA. The sample table holds some 450,000 distinct CDR3 sequences, of which 25% to 40% were seen once. The ten top clones hold around 15% of the sample. This clonotype was sampled from a human donor in good health (CMV status not recorded). Some clones in this sample may be carry-over from other donors' samples. Sequencing was done on a sample of PBMCs.

The nucleotide sequence is TGTGCCAGCAGCCCGAGCATGAAGGGGTATAAAGCTTTCTTT. Its protein product is CASSPSMKGYKAFF. This sequence uses TRBV6-2 or TRBV6-3 and TRBJ1-1; a tentative D call is TRBD1 (5 bases match). From the cysteine up to the phenylalanine, the CDR3 has a length of 14 residues. Here the CDR3 DNA is all that survives: 42 bases in frame from base 1. V is reduced by 6 bases and J by 9 bases, leaving a spacing of 20 bases between them. CDR1 and CDR2, per the germline V gene, are MNHEY and SVGEGT.